The text below deals with one TCR beta chain. Its specific antigen is unknown. Nothing much larger sits one base from this clone, and base qualities are not available. Preparation of the library involved the immunoSEQ multiplex PCR assay. To provide template for TCR sequencing, every sample had RNA extracted and reverse transcribed into cDNA. First-strand cDNA was synthesized using SuperScript III with a 2:1 mix of oligo-dT and random hexamers. A synthetic immune receptor repertoire was used to assess amplification bias, and residual bias was removed computationally. As for the original processing: Raw reads were preprocessed to remove errors, and CDR3 was defined according to IMGT conventions as the region from the conserved cysteine to phenylalanine. Clonality was computed as 1 minus the Shannon entropy, with the entropy normalized by log2 of the number of productive unique TCRs. CD4 or CD8 identity of scalp clones was inferred by cross-referencing scalp TCRbeta sequences with sorted blood CD4 and CD8 repertoires. TCRdb provides this immuneACCESS table in a form limited to in-frame rearrangements. Some clones are lacking; in checked studies, under half of them reflect an unresolved V gene, and why the rest are absent is not known. The V and J calls and clone size are taken from that table; D and trimming were inferred from the DNA. This sample has about 160,000 clones in its table, and 60% of those were observed once. The ten largest make up approximately 15% of the sample.

Cut back by 1 base and 5 bases, the V and J ends lie 16 bases apart. The CDR3 runs 16 amino acids, cysteine and phenylalanine included. The kept DNA is CDR3 alone, 48 bases in frame from the first base. Sequences SGHRS (CDR1) and YFSETQ (CDR2) are obtained from the germline V gene. These data are taken from a study of CD8+ T cells in alopecia areata listed by TCRdb under 2018. Turning to the overall study: The treated patients, all with moderate-to-severe alopecia areata, were enrolled in an open-label pilot trial of oral tofacitinib given at 5 to 10 mg twice daily. Patients on tofacitinib were biopsied at baseline and after 4 and 24 weeks of treatment, and several of the patients also had a later scalp biopsy. immunoSEQ multiplex PCR using 35 Vbeta forward primers and 13 Jbeta reverse primers was used to amplify TCRbeta CDR3 regions. Tofacitinib was given for 6 to 18 months, followed by 6 months of follow-up off drug to assess delayed response and recurrence. To study T cell clonal expansion in alopecia areata, the researchers applied high-throughput TCRbeta sequencing to both the C3H/HeJ mouse model and human patients. Disease severity in treated patients was measured with the SALT score, which quantifies the percentage of affected scalp surface area. Scalp clonality was compared across normal scalp (n=4), patchy alopecia areata scalp (n=8), and alopecia totalis/universalis scalp (n=8). Scalp tissue and sorted CD4+ and CD8+ peripheral blood T cells from patchy and totalis/universalis alopecia areata patients and from healthy controls were covered by human TCRbeta sequencing. RNA was extracted with the PAXgene miRNA kit for fixed scalp, the miRNeasy kit for PBMCs, and the RNeasy kit for mouse skin. What the work shows at the level of the full study, not this receptor alone: Compared with mice, TCR sequences shared between patients were less clear, possibly partly because of HLA diversity across the patient population. Because the treated cohort was small and had just a single nonresponder, larger studies are needed to establish links between baseline CD8+ expansion and response. With tofacitinib, both scalp clonality and the number of expanded CD8+ clones among the top 100 scalp clones went down significantly. Resident alphabeta T cells in normal human skin are also sequenced, complicating scalp TCR repertoire analysis, unlike mouse skin dominated by gammadelta T cells. During tofacitinib treatment, many expanded lesional clones remained in scalp and blood, and this persistence may partly explain relapse after treatment is stopped. Compared with normal scalp, lesional scalp, particularly in alopecia totalis/universalis, had higher clonality and more expanded CD8+ clones, which suggests antigenic drive.

In light of the paper, this sample's time point label describes: less than 30 weeks on oral tofacitinib. In light of the paper, this sample's treatment or condition label describes: oral pan-JAK inhibitor, 5-10 mg twice daily. Peripheral blood and lesional scalp punch biopsies were obtained from patients with alopecia areata. After PBMCs were isolated by density centrifugation and stained for CD3, CD4 and CD8, a FACSAria was used to sort CD4+ and CD8+ T cells. The material sequenced was CD4+ T cells sorted from blood, taken at week 24, from a patient treated with tofacitinib. In this chain, TRBV5-1 is recombined with TRBJ2-1, with no confident D gene call. This TCR was sampled from a human donor with alopecia areata. CDR3 loop: CASSLTRAQSHNEQFF. The nucleotides are TGCGCCAGCAGCTTGACTCGGGCACAGTCCCACAATGAGCAGTTCTTC. The variable domain in full, with residues beyond the CDR3 obtained from the reference TRBV5-1 and TRBJ2-1 genes, is KAGVTQTPRYLIKTRGQQVTLSCSPISGHRSVSWYQQTPGQGLQFLFEYFSETQRNKGNFPGRFSGRQFSNSRSEMNVSTLELGDSALYLCASSLTRAQSHNEQFFGPGTRLTVL.